Presented here are 12 T cell receptor beta chains from one specimen sequenced in a study of control samples from healthy donors and cancer patients. Only in-frame clones appear in the TCRdb table, and some are missing; sequencing was by immunoSEQ multiplex PCR. The sample lists 95,000 to 130,000 clones; roughly 91% were seen once. Input material: blood. The receptor set was obtained from a woman in her sixties or seventies in good health.

In this sample, this clone turned up once. The chain has TRBV7-9 and TRBJ2-7; 9 nucleotides match TRBD1. The J segment lost 5 bases and the V segment lost 6 bases, leaving 8 bases of the junction unmatched. The CDR3 contains 14 residues. Germline V CDR1 and CDR2: SEHNR, FQNEAQ (reference sequence). The CDR3 is CASSPDRGYNEQYF. In DNA form, the CDR3 reads TGTGCCAGCAGTCCGGACAGGGGTTATAACGAGCAGTACTTC.

For the CDR3, the DNA is TGTGCCAGCAGCCCCCTGTACTATGGCTACACCTTC. Protein sequence: CASSPLYYGYTF. The rearrangement joins TRBV3-1 (or the pseudogene TRBV3-2) to TRBJ1-2; no reliable D call. Trimming left V 4 bases short and J 3 bases short, with 6 bases between. The CDR3 runs to 12 residues. Germline CDR1 LGHDT, CDR2 YNNKEL (reference sequence).

As regards this clone: The sample contains more than one DNA sequence encoding this CDR3. The rearrangement links TRBV6-5 to TRBJ1-1; D uncertain. From germline, CDR1 is MNHEY and CDR2 SVGAGI. The CDR3 totals 13 residues. V was trimmed by 7 bases and J by 1 base, leaving 10 bases between them. The CDR3 is CASTLGGNTEAFF. CDR3 in DNA: TGTGCCAGCACCCTAGGCGGGAACACTGAAGCTTTCTTT.

This chain links TRBV28 with TRBJ1-1; D unclear. The V end lost 6 bases, the J end lost 5 bases, and 16 bases lay between the germline ends. Germline V gene lookup returns CDR1 MDHEN and CDR2 SYDVKM. The CDR3 consists of 14 residues. In nucleotides, the CDR3 is TGTGCCAGCAGGCTCACCACGGGAGGGACTGAAGCTTTCTTT. This sequence encodes CASRLTTGGTEAFF.

The chain joins TRBV11-3 to TRBJ1-1; no clear D. Germline CDR1 SGHNT, CDR2 YENEEA. The CDR3 consists of 16 residues. Deletions cut 5 bases from V and 4 bases from J, with 20 bases between. CDR3: CASSPGPATPATEAFF. The DNA of the CDR3 is TGTGCCAGCAGCCCCGGGCCCGCCACGCCAGCCACTGAAGCTTTCTTT. The full variable domain, in which reference TRBV11-3 and TRBJ1-1 provide the parts outside the CDR3, is EAGVVQSPRYKIIEKKQPVAFWCNPISGHNTLYWYLQNLGQGPELLIRYENEEAVDDSQLPKDRFSAERLKGVDSTLKIQPAELGDSAVYLCASSPGPATPATEAFFGQGTRLTVV.

The chain uses TRBV4-1 and TRBJ1-4; a possible D gene is TRBD1 (5 bases). The ends were cut back, 5 bases at V and 7 bases at J, with 17 bases in the middle. The CDR3 runs 15 residues. The germline gives CDR1 MGHRA, CDR2 YSYEKL. CDR3 sequence: CASSETGTTGEKLFF. In DNA, the CDR3 is TGCGCCAGCAGCGAGACGGGGACCACCGGTGAAAAACTGTTTTTT.

This sequence joins TRBV5-1 and TRBJ2-3; 9 bases match TRBD1. The length of the CDR3 is 14 residues. Germline assignment: CDR1 SGHRS and CDR2 YFSETQ. Trimming removed 6 bases from V and 4 bases from J; junction bases left unmatched: 6. The CDR3 here is CASTSTGGSDTQYF. The DNA for the CDR3 is TGCGCCAGCACCTCGACAGGGGGGTCAGATACGCAGTATTTT.

The genes are TRBV11-3 and TRBJ2-1; the D call may be TRBD1 or TRBD2 (5 bases each). Per germline, CDR1 SGHNT and CDR2 YENEEA. Trimming cost V 5 bases and J 11 bases, with 16 bases left between them. This CDR3 spans 13 amino acids. CDR3 sequence reads: CASSQTNRDQQFF. CDR3 DNA: TGTGCCAGCAGCCAAACGAACCGGGACCAGCAGTTCTTC. The variable domain in full, completed from reference TRBV11-3 and TRBJ2-1, reads EAGVVQSPRYKIIEKKQPVAFWCNPISGHNTLYWYLQNLGQGPELLIRYENEEAVDDSQLPKDRFSAERLKGVDSTLKIQPAELGDSAVYLCASSQTNRDQQFFGPGTRLTVL.

CDR3 nucleotides: TGTGCCAGCAGCACTAGCGGGGGCACAGATACGCAGTATTTT. Protein: CASSTSGGTDTQYF. The genes are TRBV7-3 and TRBJ2-3; the match to TRBD2 covers 10 bases. The CDR3 is made up of 14 amino acids. V lost 5 bases, J lost 1 base, and 0 bases stayed unmatched. The germline V gene has CDR1 SGHTA and CDR2 FQGTGA.

The sample holds a few counts of this clone. This sequence joins TRBV5-1 and TRBJ1-2, with D tentatively TRBD1 (5 bases). V was cut by 3 bases and J by 6 bases, with 21 bases left in between. This CDR3 is built from 16 residues. Germline loops: CDR1 SGHRS, CDR2 YFSETQ. This CDR3 reads CASSYTPGREADGYTF. In DNA form, the CDR3 reads TGCGCCAGCAGCTATACCCCCGGCAGGGAAGCCGATGGCTACACCTTC.

This clone was seen a single time. This chain connects TRBV11-2 to TRBJ1-1, with unresolved D. Trimming removed 4 bases from V and 0 bases from J, with 12 bases in between. CDR1 and CDR2 from the germline V gene are SGHAT and FQNNGV. The CDR3 has 15 amino acids. The CDR3 coding sequence is TGTGCCAGCAGCTCCCGACTGGGGATGAACACTGAAGCTTTCTTT. Translated: CASSSRLGMNTEAFF.

V is TRBV21-1 and J is TRBJ1-4; the table's TRBD1 call for D was not verified on the DNA. TRBV21-1 represents a pseudogene. The CDR3 contains 20 residues. CDR3 in amino acids: CASSKALCGTGDEGNEKLFF. The CDR3 DNA sequence: TGTGCCAGCAGCAAAGCGCTTTGTGGGACAGGGGATGAAGGTAATGAAAAACTGTTTTTT.